This passage covers 29 T cell receptor beta chains from one sample sequenced in a study of graft-versus-host responses after intestinal transplantation. Method: immunoSEQ multiplex PCR; TCRdb's copy keeps in-frame clones and lacks some. This repertoire shows roughly 11,000 clones, 91% found once; its top ten account for 3% to 4%. Stated time point: postoperative day 105 after intestinal transplantation (dayNNNN = postoperative day). Sequenced here: PBMCs, sampled 105 days after intestinal transplantation. These receptors all come from a human patient who received an intestinal transplant, so some T cells may come from the graft donor.

This clone was picked up one time. The chain couples TRBV5-1 to TRBJ2-7, with TRBD1 identical over 10 bases. V was pared by 3 bases and J by 0 bases, with 0 bases of the junction left unmatched. This CDR3 region has 14 residues. CDR1 and CDR2 from the germline V gene are SGHRS and YFSETQ. CDR3 sequence (DNA): TGCGCCAGCAGCTGGACAGGGGGCTCCTACGAGCAGTACTTC. Amino acid sequence: CASSWTGGSYEQYF.

The V call is TRBV7-9, the J call TRBJ2-5, with unresolved D. The V end lost 1 base, the J end lost 1 base, and 7 bases lay between the germline ends. The V gene's germline CDR1 is SEHNR and CDR2 FQNEAQ (reference sequence). This CDR3 has 14 amino acids. CDR3 residues: CASSLVGPQETQYF. The CDR3 coding sequence is TGTGCCAGCAGCTTAGTAGGGCCCCAAGAGACCCAGTACTTC.

This clone was recorded only once. This chain uses TRBV29-1 with TRBJ2-7; TRBD2 aligns across 9 bases. Germline-derived CDR1 and CDR2 are SQVTM and ANQGSEA. V shed 0 bases and J 4 bases; nucleotides not matched to a gene: 7. The CDR3 loop spans 15 amino acids. Here the CDR3 DNA reads TGCAGCGTTGAAGAATCCCTAGCGGGAACTTACGAGCAGTACTTC. It yields the protein CSVEESLAGTYEQYF.

The chain employs TRBV4-1 and TRBJ1-5, with a possible D match to TRBD1 (5 bases). The V gene lost 1 base and the J gene lost 5 bases, with 12 bases spanning the gap. Germline CDR1 and CDR2: MGHRA and YSYEKL. The CDR3 has 15 residues. The CDR3 DNA is TGCGCCAGCAGCCAAGTGCCTGCGGGGGATCAGCCCCAGCATTTT. Its translation: CASSQVPAGDQPQHF.

The genes are TRBV19 and TRBJ1-1; unclear D gene. Trimming shortened V by 2 bases and J by 1 base, and 23 bases separated the two germline ends. The length of the CDR3 is 19 residues. Germline V gene lookup returns CDR1 LNHDA and CDR2 SQIVND (reference sequence). In DNA, the CDR3 is TGTGCCAGTAGTATATTCCGGCCAGCTTGGAAGATGGAGAACACTGAAGCTTTCTTT. It is translated as CASSIFRPAWKMENTEAFF.

CDR3 sequence (DNA): TGTGCCAGCCGCCCACCAACGGGTTCCTACAATGAGCAGTTCTTC. Amino acids: CASRPPTGSYNEQFF. The chain joins TRBV28 to TRBJ2-1; D call uncertain. The CDR3 has 15 residues. Germline CDR1 MDHEN, CDR2 SYDVKM. The V gene lost 8 bases and the J gene lost 1 base, with 15 bases spanning the gap.

This chain joins TRBV9 and TRBJ2-3; D is ambiguous. Germline V gene data show CDR1 as SGDLS and CDR2 as YYNGEE. The CDR3 totals 13 residues. V was clipped by 2 bases and J by 6 bases, with 10 bases between them. CDR3: CASSVGSSDTQYF. The CDR3 DNA reads as TGTGCCAGCAGCGTGGGTTCATCCGATACGCAGTATTTT.

This clone showed up just once. The chain is built from TRBV6-1 and TRBJ2-1; 9 bases are a match to TRBD2. The J segment lost 6 bases and the V segment lost 4 bases, leaving 10 bases of the junction unmatched. The CDR3 has 16 amino acids. Germline CDR1 reads MNHNS; CDR2 reads SASEGT. The CDR3, as DNA: TGTGCCAGCAGTGGACCGGGACTAGCCTTCGTCAATGAGCAGTTCTTC. Translating it yields CASSGPGLAFVNEQFF.

The V and J genes are TRBV29-1 and TRBJ2-5; D tentatively fits TRBD1 or TRBD2 (5 bases each). Germline CDR1 reads SQVTM; CDR2 reads ANQGSEA. There are 16 residues in the CDR3. Trimming cost V 4 bases and J 3 bases, with 21 bases left between them. The CDR3 loop reads CSVVPLDRDPEETQYF. CDR3 coding DNA: TGCAGCGTTGTCCCCCTCGACCGGGACCCCGAAGAGACCCAGTACTTC.

This chain uses TRBV19 with TRBJ1-5; D may be TRBD1 (5 bases). V was clipped by 3 bases and J by 5 bases, with 11 bases between them. Per germline, CDR1 LNHDA and CDR2 SQIVND (reference sequence). The CDR3 spans 14 residues. The CDR3 DNA reads TGTGCCAGTAGTATGTTGGGACCGTATCAGCCCCAGCATTTT. It translates to CASSMLGPYQPQHF.

V usage is TRBV28 and J usage is TRBJ1-4, with unresolved D. The CDR3 extends over 16 amino acids. The germline V and J ends were trimmed by 4 bases and 0 bases, with 12 bases remaining between them. CDR1 MDHEN and CDR2 SYDVKM come from the germline V gene. CDR3 nucleotides: TGTGCCAGCAGTTCCCGACACCCAGCAACTAATGAAAAACTGTTTTTT. Translated: CASSSRHPATNEKLFF.

The chain is built from TRBV5-6 and TRBJ2-3; D gene ambiguous. The CDR3 is 11 amino acids. Trimming left V 2 bases short and J 5 bases short, with 3 bases between. Looked up from germline, CDR1 is SGHDT and CDR2 is YYEEEE. CDR3 nucleotide sequence: TGTGCCAGCAGCTTAGAAGATACGCAGTATTTT. It translates to CASSLEDTQYF.

The chain links TRBV27 to TRBJ2-7; D ambiguous. Per germline, CDR1 MNHEY and CDR2 SMNVEV (reference sequence). V lost 2 bases, J lost 3 bases, and 8 bases lay in between. The CDR3 has 13 amino acids. Here the CDR3 DNA reads TGTGCCAGCAGTTTAGACCTCGGCTACGAGCAGTACTTC. Translated: CASSLDLGYEQYF.

The table lists this clone with a few counts. The chain uses TRBV28 and TRBJ2-7; D perhaps matches TRBD2 (5 bases). Germline loops: CDR1 MDHEN, CDR2 SYDVKM. This CDR3 contains 14 residues. V was pared by 5 bases and J by 0 bases, with 11 bases between. CDR3 sequence (DNA): TGTGCCAGCAGTCTGGACTGGAGCTCCTACGAGCAGTACTTC. Encoded protein: CASSLDWSSYEQYF.

This clone occurred once. The chain is built from TRBV6-4 and TRBJ2-3; 7 bases fit TRBD1. The CDR3 has 15 amino acids. Germline V lookup: CDR1 MRHNA, CDR2 SNTAGT. With 2 bases clipped from V and 0 bases from J, the junction kept 2 bases outside the gene matches. The CDR3, as DNA: TGTGCCAGCAGTGACAGGGGGCTTAGCACAGATACGCAGTATTTT. Encoded protein: CASSDRGLSTDTQYF.

The chain is built from TRBV10-3 and TRBJ2-2, with 7 bases aligning to TRBD1. The ends lost 0 bases at V and 4 bases at J; junction bases unmatched: 17. The CDR3 length is 20 residues. Germline V gene sequence: CDR1 ENHRY, CDR2 SYGVKD. The CDR3 reads CAISESFSYRGSGRTGELFF. CDR3 in DNA: TGTGCCATCAGTGAGTCATTCTCCTACAGGGGCTCAGGGCGCACCGGGGAGCTGTTTTTT.

The chain recombines TRBV6-5 with TRBJ2-5; no reliable D call. The V gene lost 0 bases and the J gene lost 5 bases, with 7 bases spanning the gap. CDR3 size: 13 residues. CDR1 and CDR2 from the germline V gene are MNHEY and SVGAGI. The CDR3 region is CASSYSVVETQYF. The CDR3 region has the DNA TGTGCCAGCAGTTACTCGGTGGTGGAGACCCAGTACTTC.

V gene TRBV5-1 combines with J gene TRBJ2-7; D uncertain. Deletions cut 1 base from V and 1 base from J, with 9 bases between. CDR3 length: 14 amino acids. Germline CDR1 is SGHRS and CDR2 is YFSETQ. CDR3 DNA: TGCGCCAGCAGCTTGACGCAGCCGTCCTACGAGCAGTACTTC. It specifies CASSLTQPSYEQYF.

The chain has TRBV6-8 and TRBJ2-7; D not certain. Trimming took 11 bases from V and 2 from J, leaving 7 bases between them. CDR3 size: 10 residues. Germline V gene data show CDR1 as MNHGY and CDR2 as SAAAGT. CDR3: CALGTYEQYF. CDR3 DNA sequence: TGTGCCCTTGGGACCTACGAGCAGTACTTC.

This clone was found a few times. The rearrangement links TRBV15 to TRBJ1-6, with 7 bases fitting TRBD1. J lost 6 bases, V lost 0 bases, and 5 bases had no gene match. The CDR3 sequence is 16 residues long. CDR1 LNHNV and CDR2 YYDKDF come from the germline V gene (reference sequence). CDR3 in amino acids: CATSRDDRASNSPLHF. The CDR3 DNA sequence: TGTGCCACCAGCAGAGATGACAGGGCCTCTAATTCACCCCTCCACTTT.

This chain joins TRBV10-1 and TRBJ2-3; no clear D gene. Germline CDR1 and CDR2: WNHNN and SYGVQD (reference sequence). The CDR3 length is 12 residues. V shed 0 bases and J shed 6 bases, with 4 bases lying between them. The CDR3 DNA sequence: TGCGCCAGCAGTGAGTCGGGGGATACGCAGTATTTT. As protein: CASSESGDTQYF.

Of note for this clone: Germline is not matched at one junction end, which may reflect a read error. CDR3 region: CASSQDGGLAGGRRHRGAVF. In nucleotides, the CDR3 is TGCGCCAGCAGCCAAGATGGTGGGCTAGCGGGGGGGAGGAGACACCGGGGAGCTGTTTTT. This chain uses TRBV4-1 with TRBJ2-2, with TRBD2 matching over 12 bases. The CDR3 is made up of 20 amino acids. In germline, CDR1 is MGHRA, CDR2 YSYEKL.

CDR3 nucleotide sequence: TGTGCCAGCAGCTTAGAATGTTGCTACGAGCAGTACTTC. Protein product: CASSLECCYEQYF. This rearrangement joins TRBV7-4 to TRBJ2-7; no definite D call. The V gene lost 1 base and the J gene lost 3 bases, with 7 bases spanning the gap. CDR3 length equals 13 residues. From germline, CDR1 is SGHVT and CDR2 SQSDAQ.

The chain employs TRBV9 and TRBJ1-4; possible D gene TRBD1, 5 bases. Trimming took off 4 bases at V and 3 bases at J, with 13 bases between the two ends. The CDR3 consists of 15 residues. Germline loops: CDR1 SGDLS, CDR2 YYNGEE. In DNA, the CDR3 is TGTGCCAGCAGCCGCAGTGGGGCCCCTAATGAAAAACTGTTTTTT. It encodes CASSRSGAPNEKLFF.

The genes are TRBV4-1 and TRBJ1-2, with D perhaps matching TRBD1 (6 bases). This CDR3 is built from 14 residues. CDR1 and CDR2 (germline): MGHRA, YSYEKL. The V gene lost 6 bases and the J gene lost 4 bases, with 15 bases spanning the gap. CDR3 coding DNA: TGCGCCAGCAGTCGGACACAGGGTACCTATGGCTACACCTTC. As protein: CASSRTQGTYGYTF.

V gene TRBV14 combines with J gene TRBJ2-5; no firm D call. V lost 3 bases to trimming and J lost 2 bases, with 10 bases between them. Germline-derived CDR1 and CDR2 are SGHDN and FVKESK. The CDR3 has 14 residues. For the CDR3, the DNA is TGTGCCAGCAGCCACCTGACAATACAAGAGACCCAGTACTTC. Its protein product is CASSHLTIQETQYF.

This sequence joins TRBV5-1 and TRBJ2-7; D not certain. The CDR3 runs 11 residues. Germline V gives CDR1 SGHRS, CDR2 YFSETQ. Trimming removed 4 bases from V and 3 bases from J, with 5 bases in between. This CDR3 is CASSNDYEQYF. The CDR3 DNA is TGCGCCAGCAGCAACGACTACGAGCAGTACTTC.

This clone came up a few times. This chain links TRBV6-1 with TRBJ2-5; 12 bases fit TRBD2. CDR1 is MNHNS, CDR2 SASEGT, per germline. Trimming at V came to 5 bases and at J to 2 bases, leaving 3 bases not matched to a gene. The CDR3 is 15 residues long. The CDR3 DNA reads TGTGCCAGCAGTAGACTAGCGGGAGATCAAGAGACCCAGTACTTC. It codes for CASSRLAGDQETQYF.

The chain combines TRBV11-2 with TRBJ1-5, with D maybe TRBD1 (6 bases). Trimming removed 2 bases at V and 8 bases at J, with 16 bases between. Looked up from germline, CDR1 is SGHAT and CDR2 is FQNNGV. The CDR3 covers 15 residues. DNA for the CDR3: TGTGCCAGCAGCTTAACAGTGGGGCCAGGGGAGCCCCAGCATTTT. Encoded protein: CASSLTVGPGEPQHF.